This TCR beta chain was sequenced for a study of blood T cell repertoires in COVID-19. Background on the study: Acute and convalescent COVID-19 specimens originated in the United States, Italy and Spain.

Those enrolled, adults aged roughly 18 to 89 years, came from some 25 US areas. In assigning cohorts, the study relied on participant-reported clinical history. Authors' data handling: Scientists estimated how many nucleated cells there were by amplifying reference gene primers. Only in-frame clones appear in the TCRdb table, and some are missing; sequencing was by immunoSEQ multiplex PCR. The DNA gave D and trimming, while V, J and clone size come from that table. Of around 260,000 clones in the sample, approximately 92% are singletons; the top ten hold around 1.1%. This CDR3 region has 14 residues. Trimming pared 5 bases from V and 2 bases from J, leaving 13 bases between. Germline lookup yields CDR1 MNHEY and CDR2 SVGEGT.

The sequence was collected from a woman aged 30 to 39 who had recovered from COVID-19. The chain couples TRBV6-2 or TRBV6-3 to TRBJ2-7, with D tentatively TRBD1 (6 bases). Sequenced input: PBMCs or T cells enriched from blood (not recorded which). The CDR3 loop reads CASSDRSGTYEQYF. The CDR3 DNA reads as TGTGCCAGCAGTGACAGGTCCGGGACCTACGAGCAGTACTTC.